The 12 T cell receptor beta chains below all came from one sample that was sequenced in a study of beta chain features in type 1 diabetes. For these TCRs, the target antigens are not known. cDNA synthesis used the whole RNA isolate, giving expressed TCRB sequences. Only in-frame clones appear in the TCRdb table, and some are missing; sequencing was by immunoSEQ multiplex PCR. Of 200,000 to 250,000 clones listed, approximately 15% were seen once; the top ten hold 0.015% to 0.02%. Overall study results and limits: Type 1 diabetes patients showed a moderate but significant shortening of TCRB CDR3s in all four CD4+ subsets.

The material sequenced was naive CD4+ T cells from blood. The origin of the receptors is a man younger than 45 with type 1 diabetes.

The chain combines TRBV4-1 with TRBJ2-2; D gene unclear. Looked up from germline, CDR1 is MGHRA and CDR2 is YSYEKL. This CDR3 comprises 16 residues. With 0 bases removed from V and 1 base from J, the gap between germline ends came to 9 bases. CDR3: CASSQDGLRNTGELFF. Written as DNA, the CDR3 is TGCGCCAGCAGCCAAGATGGCCTTCGGAACACCGGGGAGCTGTTTTTT.

V gene TRBV9 combines with J gene TRBJ2-1; maybe TRBD2 (5 bases). The CDR3 loop spans 18 amino acids. V lost 0 bases and J 3 bases, leaving 19 bases between the germline ends. Germline V lookup: CDR1 SGDLS, CDR2 YYNGEE. Here the CDR3 reads CASSVVPSSAEHYNEQFF. DNA for the CDR3: TGTGCCAGCAGCGTAGTTCCCTCCTCAGCGGAGCACTACAATGAGCAGTTCTTC.

The sample holds a few counts of this clone. The chain recombines TRBV4-1 with TRBJ1-2, with D tentatively TRBD1 (5 bases). V was pared by 2 bases and J by 6 bases, with 19 bases between. In germline, CDR1 is MGHRA, CDR2 YSYEKL. This CDR3 comprises 16 residues. Here the CDR3 DNA reads TGCGCCAGCAGCCAACCTAGAAGTGGAAGGGGTAATGGCTACACCTTC. This codes for CASSQPRSGRGNGYTF.

Only a few counts were recorded for this clone. The rearrangement joins TRBV11-2 to TRBJ2-7; 9 nucleotides align to TRBD1. There are 15 residues in the CDR3. The J segment lost 3 bases and the V segment lost 4 bases, leaving 7 bases of the junction unmatched. Germline CDR1 is SGHAT and CDR2 is FQNNGV. The CDR3 nucleotides are TGTGCCAGCAGCTACACCGGGACAGGGCGCTACGAGCAGTACTTC. Protein product: CASSYTGTGRYEQYF.

This clone appeared a few times. The chain combines TRBV11-3 with TRBJ2-3; no clear D gene. The CDR3 contains 16 residues. Germline values: CDR1 SGHNT, CDR2 YENEEA. Trimming pared 4 bases from V and 0 bases from J, leaving 14 bases between. The CDR3 here is CASSYAAASSTDTQYF. The DNA for the CDR3 is TGTGCCAGCAGCTATGCGGCGGCCTCTAGCACAGATACGCAGTATTTT. The full variable domain, rest sourced from reference TRBV11-3 and TRBJ2-3, is EAGVVQSPRYKIIEKKQPVAFWCNPISGHNTLYWYLQNLGQGPELLIRYENEEAVDDSQLPKDRFSAERLKGVDSTLKIQPAELGDSAVYLCASSYAAASSTDTQYFGPGTRLTVL.

V gene TRBV25-1 combines with J gene TRBJ2-2; 7 bases are shared with TRBD1. Trimming cost V 8 bases and J 4 bases; bases outside gene matches: 4. Germline CDR1 is MGHDK and CDR2 is SYGVNS. This CDR3 spans 13 amino acids. CDR3 residues: CASWDSLTGELFF. In DNA form, the CDR3 reads TGTGCCAGCTGGGACAGTCTCACCGGGGAGCTGTTTTTT.

The J gene is TRBJ1-1, the V gene TRBV18; TRBD1 aligns across 7 bases. With 2 bases clipped from V and 4 bases from J, the junction kept 13 bases outside the gene matches. The CDR3 runs to 17 residues. Germline CDR1 and CDR2: KGHSH and LQKENI. CDR3 sequence reads: CASSPMETGDLGTEAFF. The DNA of the CDR3 is TGTGCCAGCTCACCAATGGAAACAGGGGATTTGGGCACTGAAGCTTTCTTT.

The V and J genes are TRBV30 and TRBJ2-1; 10 nucleotides line up with TRBD2. CDR3 length: 15 residues. J was trimmed by 0 bases and V by 8 bases; bases with no gene match: 7. Germline V lookup: CDR1 GTSNPN, CDR2 SVGIG (reference sequence). In DNA form, the CDR3 reads TGTGCCCGTAGCGGGGGGATGAGCTCCTACAATGAGCAGTTCTTC. Residues: CARSGGMSSYNEQFF.

The chain has TRBV29-1 and TRBJ2-5; weak D call: TRBD1 (6 bases). CDR1 and CDR2 from the germline V gene are SQVTM and ANQGSEA. Trimming took 6 bases from V and 1 from J, leaving 12 bases between them. The CDR3 totals 13 residues. The DNA for the CDR3 is TGCAGCGTCCCCAGGGGATTCCAAGAGACCCAGTACTTC. Its protein is CSVPRGFQETQYF. The variable domain in full, completed from reference TRBV29-1 and TRBJ2-5, reads SAVISQKPSRDICQRGTSLTIQCQVDSQVTMMFWYRQQPGQSLTLIATANQGSEATYESGFVIDKFPISRPNLTFSTLTVSNMSPEDSSIYLCSVPRGFQETQYFGPGTRLLVL.

This clone has more than one count but fewer than ten. The rearrangement uses TRBV7-9 and TRBJ2-7; TRBD1 is a possible D gene (6 bases). The CDR3 is made up of 13 amino acids. Germline-derived CDR1 and CDR2 are SEHNR and FQNEAQ (reference sequence). V lost 1 base, J lost 6 bases, and 10 bases lay in between. The CDR3 here is CASSLEQGLEQYF. CDR3 bases: TGTGCCAGCAGCTTAGAGCAGGGGCTCGAGCAGTACTTC.

The chain couples TRBV7-2 to TRBJ1-2; D might be TRBD1 (5 bases). The CDR3 is made up of 15 amino acids. Per germline, CDR1 SGHTA and CDR2 FQGNSA. Trimming pared 5 bases from V and 4 bases from J, leaving 17 bases between. The CDR3 is CASSPAGSPRYGYTF. CDR3 nucleotides: TGTGCCAGCAGCCCAGCAGGGTCCCCTCGCTATGGCTACACCTTC.

This clone was counted only a few times. The genes are TRBV5-1 and TRBJ2-7; maybe TRBD2 (6 bases). V lost 4 bases and J lost 2, with 13 bases in between. The CDR3 has 14 residues. Germline V gene sequence: CDR1 SGHRS, CDR2 YFSETQ. Here the CDR3 reads CASSQWGGPYEQYF. The CDR3 region has the DNA TGCGCCAGCAGCCAATGGGGAGGTCCCTACGAGCAGTACTTC.